A selection of T cell receptor beta chains follows, all from one sample in a study of blood T cell repertoires in COVID-19. Profiling relied on immunoSEQ multiplex PCR, and the TCRdb table lists in-frame clones only, not all of them. This table has a few hundred thousand clones, about 85% appearing once. The sample taken for sequencing was peripheral blood. The receptors come from a man younger than 40 who had recovered from COVID-19. Each CDR3 is given with its conserved first and last residue. Each record gives: D gene, clone size, J gene, V gene, CDR3 protein, CDR3 DNA. The D gene is left open where the match is weak. Clone size is given for some rows only: seen once, a few or many times, or a class if the clone is expanded.

TRBD1 | . | TRBJ1-2 | TRBV11-1 | CASSPSGTGRAGYTF | TGTGCCAGCAGCCCATCCGGGACAGGCAGGGCTGGCTACACCTTC
TRBD2 | few | TRBJ2-7 | TRBV6-5 | CASSYSTLAGNEQYF | TGTGCCAGCAGTTACTCGACTCTAGCGGGGAACGAGCAGTACTTC
. | . | TRBJ2-6 | TRBV5-6 | CASSLFSRGANVLTF | TGTGCCAGCAGCTTGTTCTCTCGTGGGGCCAACGTCCTGACTTTC
TRBD2 | few | TRBJ2-3 | TRBV7-2 | CASSSLAGTSTDTQYF | TGTGCCAGCAGCTCCTTAGCGGGGACTAGCACAGATACGCAGTATTTT
. | . | TRBJ1-5 | TRBV7-9 | CASSLGSQPQHF | TGTGCCAGCAGCTTAGGTTCGCAGCCCCAGCATTTT
. | . | TRBJ2-5 | TRBV5-6 | CASSQGQAETQYF | TGTGCCAGCAGCCAGGGACAAGCAGAGACCCAGTACTTC
TRBD2 | . | TRBJ2-5 | TRBV10-3 | CAIASGEWETQYF | TGTGCCATCGCTAGCGGGGAGTGGGAGACCCAGTACTTC
. | . | TRBJ2-5 | TRBV2 | CATRDNQETQYF | TGTGCCACCCGGGACAACCAAGAGACCCAGTACTTC
. | . | TRBJ2-5 | TRBV5-6 | CASSRGNRETQYF | TGTGCCAGCAGCAGGGGCAACCGAGAGACCCAGTACTTC
TRBD2 | . | TRBJ2-1 | TRBV6-6 | CASSYVLAGYNEQFF | TGTGCCAGCAGTTACGTACTAGCGGGTTACAATGAGCAGTTCTTC
TRBD1 | . | TRBJ2-2 | TRBV15 | CAIGTGGSAELFF | TGTGCCATCGGGACAGGGGGGTCAGCGGAGCTGTTTTTT
. | . | TRBJ1-2 | TRBV7-9 | CASSLVEGVNGYTF | TGTGCCAGCAGCTTAGTCGAGGGAGTTAATGGCTACACCTTC
. | . | TRBJ1-3 | TRBV18 | CASSPVTGYSGNTIYF | TGTGCCAGCTCACCTGTCACGGGATACTCTGGAAACACCATATATTTT
TRBD2 | . | TRBJ2-1 | TRBV10-3 | CAISERGGGNEQFF | TGTGCCATCAGTGAAAGGGGCGGGGGCAATGAGCAGTTCTTC
TRBD1 | . | TRBJ2-3 | TRBV7-7 | CASSAGQGPTDTQYF | TGTGCCAGCAGCGCGGGACAGGGCCCCACAGATACGCAGTATTTT
. | . | TRBJ2-3 | TRBV9 | CASSATWMGGVSDTQYF | TGTGCCAGCAGCGCGACGTGGATGGGCGGGGTGAGTGATACGCAGTATTTT
TRBD2 | . | TRBJ2-3 | TRBV6-1 | CASSEAQGGGALDTQYF | TGTGCCAGCAGTGAAGCGCAGGGCGGGGGGGCATTAGATACGCAGTATTTT
TRBD2 | . | TRBJ2-1 | TRBV7-3 | CASSLVSGGGPGNEQFF | TGTGCCAGCAGCTTAGTCTCTGGCGGGGGGCCCGGCAATGAGCAGTTCTTC
. | . | TRBJ2-3 | TRBV28 | CASSLTGKFTDTQYF | TGTGCCAGCAGTTTGACGGGAAAGTTTACAGATACGCAGTATTTT
. | . | TRBJ1-1 | TRBV18 | CASSLVTGLGTEAFF | TGTGCCAGCTCACTGGTTACGGGTTTAGGAACTGAAGCTTTCTTT
TRBD2 | . | TRBJ2-7 | TRBV12-5 | CASGLVLLAGGTYEQYF | TGTGCTAGTGGTTTGGTACTCCTAGCGGGGGGAACCTACGAGCAGTACTTC
TRBD1 | once | TRBJ1-3 | TRBV2 | CASTTQQGAGNTIYF | TGTGCCAGTACCACTCAACAGGGGGCTGGAAACACCATATATTTT
. | once | TRBJ1-6 | TRBV5-1 | CASSLEPGTYNSPLHF | TGCGCCAGCAGCTTGGAACCAGGGACCTATAATTCACCCCTCCACTTT
. | . | TRBJ1-2 | TRBV5-4 | CASSLAKGGLLGYTF | TGTGCCAGCAGCTTGGCCAAGGGGGGGTTGCTGGGCTACACCTTC
TRBD1 | . | TRBJ2-3 | TRBV7-3 | CASSLRATGVLDTQYF | TGTGCCAGCAGCTTAAGGGCGACAGGGGTGTTGGATACGCAGTATTTT
. | . | TRBJ1-3 | TRBV29-1 | CSVEDGVDTIYF | TGCAGCGTTGAAGACGGGGTAGACACCATATATTTT
. | . | TRBJ2-3 | TRBV11-3 | CASSLDPPTVTDTQYF | TGTGCCAGCAGCTTAGATCCCCCCACAGTCACAGATACGCAGTATTTT
. | . | TRBJ1-2 | TRBV6-6 | CASSHTGSRYGYTF | TGTGCCAGCAGTCACACAGGGTCTCGCTATGGCTACACCTTC
. | . | TRBJ1-1 | TRBV4-1 | CASSRNTGMNTEAFF | TGCGCCAGCAGTCGTAACACAGGGATGAACACTGAAGCTTTCTTT
. | once | TRBJ2-1 | TRBV7-3 | CASSLDRNPYNEQFF | TGTGCCAGCAGCTTAGACAGAAACCCCTACAATGAGCAGTTCTTC
. | . | TRBJ1-3 | TRBV27 | CASSLRGSGNTIYF | TGTGCCAGTTCCCTCCGAGGATCTGGAAACACCATATATTTT
. | . | TRBJ1-5 | TRBV23-1 | CASSQSRGRGNQPQHF | TGCGCCAGCAGTCAATCGAGGGGGAGGGGGAATCAGCCCCAGCATTTT
. | . | TRBJ1-2 | TRBV7-2 | CASSNGRQAYGYTF | TGTGCCAGCAGCAATGGTAGACAGGCCTATGGCTACACCTTC
. | . | TRBJ2-7 | TRBV5-1 | CASSFTPRSSYEQYF | TGCGCCAGCAGCTTTACCCCTAGGAGCTCCTACGAGCAGTACTTC
. | . | TRBJ2-5 | TRBV5-1 | CASSFDSQETQYF | TGCGCCAGCAGCTTCGACTCCCAAGAGACCCAGTACTTC
. | . | TRBJ2-1 | TRBV28 | CASIPAGQIYNEQFF | TGTGCCAGCATCCCGGCGGGACAGATATACAATGAGCAGTTCTTC
TRBD1 | . | TRBJ1-2 | TRBV5-1 | CASSLEGAQGYGYTF | TGCGCCAGCAGCTTGGAGGGGGCCCAGGGCTATGGCTACACCTTC
TRBD2 | few | TRBJ2-3 | TRBV18 | CASSLSVTSGGLDTQYF | TGTGCCAGCTCACTATCGGTGACTAGCGGGGGGCTGGATACGCAGTATTTT
. | . | TRBJ2-7 | TRBV3-1/TRBV3-2 | CASSQDRFREQYF | TGTGCCAGCAGCCAAGACAGGTTCCGCGAGCAGTACTTC
TRBD1 | . | TRBJ1-6 | TRBV7-6 | CASSPGQGGPGPLHF | TGTGCCAGCAGCCCGGGACAGGGAGGCCCGGGGCCCCTCCACTTT
. | . | TRBJ1-5 | TRBV3-1/TRBV3-2 | CASSQGRTGLLDQPQHF | TGTGCCAGCAGCCAAGGGCGGACGGGACTTTTGGATCAGCCCCAGCATTTT
TRBD2 | . | TRBJ2-4 | TRBV6-5 | CASSPSGTTLNIQYF | TGTGCCAGCAGTCCCTCCGGGACTACCCTAAACATTCAGTACTTC
. | . | TRBJ1-2 | TRBV28 | CASRVSGARYGYTF | TGTGCCAGCAGGGTTTCAGGGGCCCGCTATGGCTACACCTTC
TRBD1 | . | TRBJ1-2 | TRBV29-1 | CSVAVGQGARGYTF | TGCAGCGTTGCGGTGGGACAGGGGGCGCGAGGCTACACCTTC
. | . | TRBJ1-1 | TRBV28 | CASSPGFSEAFF | TGTGCCAGCAGTCCAGGGTTTTCTGAAGCTTTCTTT
TRBD1 | . | TRBJ2-5 | TRBV28 | CASTIQGAGTQYF | TGTGCCAGCACTATCCAGGGGGCCGGGACCCAGTACTTC
. | . | TRBJ1-6 | TRBV6-5 | CASSYGGIDNSPLHF | TGTGCCAGCAGTTACGGGGGGATTGATAATTCACCCCTCCACTTT
. | . | TRBJ1-4 | TRBV28 | CASNLQGPNEKLFF | TGTGCCAGCAACCTACAGGGTCCTAATGAAAAACTGTTTTTT
. | . | TRBJ1-5 | TRBV7-2 | CASSLLGGTQPQHF | TGTGCCAGCAGCTTATTGGGGGGGACGCAGCCCCAGCATTTT
. | . | TRBJ2-3 | TRBV12-3/TRBV12-4 | CASSGAEDTQYF | TGTGCCAGCAGTGGGGCGGAAGATACGCAGTATTTT
. | . | TRBJ2-7 | TRBV3-1/TRBV3-2 | CASSQDRGRDYEQYF | TGTGCCAGCAGCCAAGATCGAGGACGGGACTACGAGCAGTACTTC
. | . | TRBJ1-5 | TRBV28 | CASSLRLSGVSPFHQPQHF | TGTGCCAGCAGTTTAAGACTTTCCGGGGTCTCTCCGTTTCATCAGCCCCAGCATTTT
. | . | TRBJ1-1 | TRBV6-6 | CASSHRDTGRSPAFF | TGTGCCAGCAGTCACCGGGACACAGGCCGTTCCCCGGCTTTCTTT
TRBD2 | . | TRBJ2-3 | TRBV4-1 | CASSQVLAGGADTQYF | TGCGCCAGCAGCCAGGTTCTAGCGGGGGGCGCGGATACGCAGTATTTT
. | . | TRBJ1-5 | TRBV3-1/TRBV3-2 | CASSQRTGSNQPQHF | TGTGCCAGCAGCCAGCGGACGGGATCCAATCAGCCCCAGCATTTT
TRBD2 | . | TRBJ2-3 | TRBV6-4 | CASSPLGGGSTDTQYF | TGTGCCAGCAGCCCCTTGGGCGGGGGTAGCACAGATACGCAGTATTTT
. | . | TRBJ1-1 | TRBV20-1 | CSARVETEAFF | TGCAGTGCTAGGGTGGAGACTGAAGCTTTCTTT